The 14 T cell receptor beta chains below all came from one sample that was sequenced in a study of CDR3 diversity in severe acne. MiXCR, applied by TCRdb to the PCR reads, yields one record per CDR3 protein. The repertoire holds 79,000 or so distinct CDR3 sequences, under 55% seen once, with about 9.9% in the top ten. Sequenced sample: blood. The receptor source for this set is a male donor with severe acne vulgaris.

J is TRBJ2-7 and V is TRBV30; possible D gene TRBD1, 5 bases. CDR1 and CDR2 from the germline V gene are GTSNPN and SVGIG (reference sequence). V lost 0 bases, J lost 1 base, and 10 bases lay in between. The length of the CDR3 is 14 residues. The CDR3 protein is CAWSVTRVSYEQYF. The CDR3 region has the DNA TGTGCCTGGAGTGTAACCAGGGTGTCCTACGAGCAGTACTTC.

This clonotype was counted only a few times. The chain employs TRBV9 and TRBJ2-2; TRBD2 might be the D (6 bases). Germline CDR1 is SGDLS and CDR2 is YYNGEE. The CDR3 runs to 16 residues. V was cut by 0 bases and J by 4 bases, with 13 bases left in between. The DNA for the CDR3 is TGTGCCAGCAGCGTAGGTGGGGGGAGTGTCACCGGGGAGCTGTTTTTT. Translated: CASSVGGGSVTGELFF.

This chain uses TRBV7-2 with TRBJ2-7; 16 positions match TRBD2. The CDR3 is 18 amino acids. The trim removed 5 bases at V and 0 bases at J, leaving 7 bases unmatched. In germline, CDR1 is SGHTA, CDR2 FQGNSA. The CDR3: CASSGGLAGGPNSYEQYF. The CDR3 DNA sequence: TGTGCCAGCAGCGGGGGACTAGCGGGAGGGCCTAACTCCTACGAGCAGTACTTC.

At least ten counts were recorded for this clonotype. The chain couples TRBV6-5 to TRBJ1-1; D is uncertain. The V and J ends lost 5 bases and 1 base respectively, with 11 bases between them. In germline, CDR1 is MNHEY, CDR2 SVGAGI. The CDR3 covers 14 residues. The CDR3 loop reads CASSLRQTNTEAFF. In DNA form, the CDR3 reads TGTGCCAGCAGTCTCCGCCAGACGAACACTGAAGCTTTCTTT.

This CDR3 is CAIGSGNANQPQHF. CDR3 in DNA: TGTGCCATAGGGTCCGGGAACGCCAATCAGCCCCAGCATTTT. The J gene is TRBJ1-5, the V gene TRBV19; no definite D call. The V gene lost 10 bases and the J gene lost 3 bases, with 16 bases spanning the gap. CDR1 LNHDA and CDR2 SQIVND come from the germline V gene (reference sequence). The CDR3 is 14 residues long.

The J gene is TRBJ1-6, the V gene TRBV6-5; D is unresolved. From germline, CDR1 is MNHEY and CDR2 SVGAGI. The V gene lost 5 bases and the J gene lost 6 bases, with 20 bases spanning the gap. The CDR3 is 17 residues long. CDR3 DNA sequence: TGTGCCAGCAGTCTACAATTGCTCGGTCGGGGTAATTCACCCCTCCACTTT. Translated: CASSLQLLGRGNSPLHF.

For this clonotype: This may be a read error, as it is one base from a much larger clone. The V and J genes are TRBV5-1 and TRBJ2-1; perhaps TRBD2 as D (6 bases). Per the germline V gene, CDR1 is SGHRS and CDR2 is YFSETQ. Trimming pared 3 bases from V and 9 bases from J, leaving 22 bases between. The CDR3 loop spans 16 amino acids. The CDR3: CASSYKPGVAVPEQFF. CDR3 nucleotide sequence: TGCGCCAGCAGCTATAAACCGGGAGTAGCGGTCCCTGAGCAGTTCTTC.

This clonotype was seen at least ten times. V gene TRBV2 combines with J gene TRBJ1-2; TRBD1 matches 7 bases. CDR3 size: 13 residues. Germline V gene sequence: CDR1 SNHLY, CDR2 FYNNEI. The ends lost 8 bases at V and 7 bases at J; junction bases unmatched: 10. This CDR3 is CASGVDRVGGYTF. The CDR3, as DNA: TGTGCCAGCGGGGTAGACAGGGTCGGTGGCTACACCTTC.

The rearrangement joins TRBV6-5 to TRBJ2-5, with D unclear. This CDR3 spans 14 amino acids. The germline V gene encodes CDR1 MNHEY and CDR2 SVGAGI. Deletions cut 0 bases from V and 3 bases from J, with 8 bases between. The CDR3 DNA is TGTGCCAGCAGTTACTCGAACAGTAAAGAGACCCAGTACTTC. This encodes CASSYSNSKETQYF.

The chain combines TRBV19 with TRBJ1-2; D is unresolved. Germline V gives CDR1 LNHDA, CDR2 SQIVND (reference sequence). This CDR3 comprises 15 residues. Trimming removed 1 base from V and 4 bases from J, with 13 bases in between. The DNA for the CDR3 is TGTGCCAGTAGTATAGTTTCCGACGGATCCTATGGCTACACCTTC. Amino acids: CASSIVSDGSYGYTF.

This chain links TRBV12-3 or TRBV12-4 with TRBJ2-7, with D unclear. The CDR3 extends over 11 amino acids. The germline V and J ends were trimmed by 3 bases and 7 bases, with 7 bases remaining between them. This CDR3 is CASSFVGEQYF. DNA for the CDR3: TGTGCCAGCAGTTTCGTGGGAGAGCAGTACTTC.

V usage is TRBV29-1 and J usage is TRBJ1-1, with D tentatively TRBD1 (6 bases). Germline assignment: CDR1 SQVTM and CDR2 ANQGSEA. This CDR3 spans 16 amino acids. V was clipped by 3 bases and J by 1 base, with 18 bases between them. The CDR3 DNA reads as TGCAGCGTTGAGGGTCTTCGGGGGGCCCCGAACACTGAAGCTTTCTTT. It is translated as CSVEGLRGAPNTEAFF. The complete variable domain, with remaining parts taken from reference TRBV29-1 and TRBJ1-1, reads SAVISQKPSRDICQRGTSLTIQCQVDSQVTMMFWYRQQPGQSLTLIATANQGSEATYESGFVIDKFPISRPNLTFSTLTVSNMSPEDSSIYLCSVEGLRGAPNTEAFFGQGTRLTVV.

This clonotype was detected ten times or more. V and J are TRBV4-1 and TRBJ2-5; D might be TRBD1 or TRBD2, each matching 7 bases. Germline CDR1 is MGHRA and CDR2 is YSYEKL. V was shortened by 0 bases and J by 2 bases, with 16 bases between the two germline ends. The CDR3 spans 17 residues. The CDR3 DNA reads as TGCGCCAGCAGCCAAGATGGCCAGGGGGGGCCGCAAGAGACCCAGTACTTC. Protein: CASSQDGQGGPQETQYF.

This clonotype appeared many times. The rearrangement uses TRBV20-1 and TRBJ2-2, with TRBD2 matching 11 bases. This CDR3 region has 17 residues. V lost 4 bases to trimming and J lost 1 base; unmatched junction nucleotides: 8. Germline V gene sequence: CDR1 DFQATT, CDR2 SNEGSKA (reference sequence). The CDR3 is CSAKDPGTSGNTGELFF. DNA of the CDR3: TGCAGTGCTAAAGACCCCGGGACTAGCGGGAACACCGGGGAGCTGTTTTTT.